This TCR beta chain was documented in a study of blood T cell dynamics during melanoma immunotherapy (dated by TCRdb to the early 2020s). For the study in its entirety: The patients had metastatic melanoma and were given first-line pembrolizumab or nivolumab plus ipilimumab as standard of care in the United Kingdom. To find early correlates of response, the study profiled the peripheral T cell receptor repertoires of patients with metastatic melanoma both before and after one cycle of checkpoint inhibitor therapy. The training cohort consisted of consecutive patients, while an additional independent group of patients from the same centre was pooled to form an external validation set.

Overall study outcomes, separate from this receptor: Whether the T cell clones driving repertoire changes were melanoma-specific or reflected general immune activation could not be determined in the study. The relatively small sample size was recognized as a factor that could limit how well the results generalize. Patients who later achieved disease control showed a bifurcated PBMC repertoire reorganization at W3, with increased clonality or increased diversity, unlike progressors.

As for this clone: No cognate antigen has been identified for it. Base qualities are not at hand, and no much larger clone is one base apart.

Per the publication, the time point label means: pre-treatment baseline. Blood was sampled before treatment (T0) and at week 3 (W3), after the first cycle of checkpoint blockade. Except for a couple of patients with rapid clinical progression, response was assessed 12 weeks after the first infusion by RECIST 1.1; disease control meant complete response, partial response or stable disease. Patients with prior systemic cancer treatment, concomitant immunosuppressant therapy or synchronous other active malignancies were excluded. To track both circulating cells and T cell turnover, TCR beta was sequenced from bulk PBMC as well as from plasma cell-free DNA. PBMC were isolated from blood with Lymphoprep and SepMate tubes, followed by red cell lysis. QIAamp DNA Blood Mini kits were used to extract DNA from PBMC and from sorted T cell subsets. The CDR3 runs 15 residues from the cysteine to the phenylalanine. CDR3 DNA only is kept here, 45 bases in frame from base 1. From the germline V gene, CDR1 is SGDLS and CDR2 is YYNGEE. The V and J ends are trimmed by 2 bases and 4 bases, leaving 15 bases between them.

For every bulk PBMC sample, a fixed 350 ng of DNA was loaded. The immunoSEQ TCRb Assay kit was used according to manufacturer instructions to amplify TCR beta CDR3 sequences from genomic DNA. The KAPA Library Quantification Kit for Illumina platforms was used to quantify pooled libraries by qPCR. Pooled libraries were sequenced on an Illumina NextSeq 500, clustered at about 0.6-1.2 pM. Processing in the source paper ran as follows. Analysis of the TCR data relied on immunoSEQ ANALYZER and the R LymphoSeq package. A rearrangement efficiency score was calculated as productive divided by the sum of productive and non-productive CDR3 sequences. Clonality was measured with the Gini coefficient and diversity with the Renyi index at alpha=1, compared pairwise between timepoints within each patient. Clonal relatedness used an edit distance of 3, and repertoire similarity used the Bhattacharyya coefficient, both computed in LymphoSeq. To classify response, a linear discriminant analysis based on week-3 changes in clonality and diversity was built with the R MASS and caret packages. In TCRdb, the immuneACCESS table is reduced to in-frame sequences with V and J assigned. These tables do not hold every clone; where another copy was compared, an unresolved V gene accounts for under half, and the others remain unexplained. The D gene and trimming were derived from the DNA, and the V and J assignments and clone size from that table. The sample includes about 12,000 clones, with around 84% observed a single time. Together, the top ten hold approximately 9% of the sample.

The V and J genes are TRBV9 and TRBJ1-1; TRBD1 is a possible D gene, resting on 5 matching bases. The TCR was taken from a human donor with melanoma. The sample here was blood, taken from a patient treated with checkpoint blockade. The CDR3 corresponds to CASSVLGGRSTEAFF. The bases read TGTGCCAGCAGCGTCCTCGGGGGAAGGAGCACTGAAGCTTTCTTT.